Below are 21 T cell receptor beta chains sequenced from a single sample in a study of T cell responses to AZD1222 COVID-19 vaccine. Sequenced by immunoSEQ multiplex PCR; TCRdb stores in-frame clones only, minus some. The table has about 180,000 clones, around 88% seen once. This specimen was peripheral blood, taken 28 days after the second AZD1222 dose. The origin of the receptors is an adult who received the AZD1222 COVID-19 vaccine.

The V gene is TRBV5-1, the J gene TRBJ1-2; unclear D gene. The germline V gene has CDR1 SGHRS and CDR2 YFSETQ. Trimming removed 2 bases from V and 4 bases from J, with 12 bases in between. The CDR3 has 14 amino acids. CDR3 region: CASSFAGSSYGYTF. The DNA of the CDR3 is TGCGCCAGCAGCTTCGCGGGATCATCCTATGGCTACACCTTC.

The chain has TRBV6-1 and TRBJ1-1, with D unclear. The V gene lost 1 base and the J gene lost 7 bases, with 22 bases spanning the gap. Germline V gene data show CDR1 as MNHNS and CDR2 as SASEGT. The CDR3 is made up of 17 amino acids. This CDR3 reads CASSEGGGFVIGGEAFF. In DNA form, the CDR3 reads TGTGCCAGCAGTGAAGGGGGAGGGTTCGTCATTGGTGGTGAAGCTTTCTTT.

This rearrangement joins TRBV18 to TRBJ1-2; D might be TRBD1 (5 bases). Germline V gene sequence: CDR1 KGHSH, CDR2 LQKENI. CDR3 length: 15 amino acids. V was trimmed by 2 bases and J by 8 bases, leaving 18 bases between them. CDR3 residues: CASSPDRVLSEGYTF. In DNA form, the CDR3 reads TGTGCCAGCTCACCAGACAGAGTGTTAAGTGAGGGCTACACCTTC.

This chain links TRBV6-5 with TRBJ1-2; the D gene is possibly TRBD1 (5 bases). In germline, CDR1 is MNHEY, CDR2 SVGAGI. The CDR3 has 12 amino acids. V lost 4 bases to trimming and J lost 8 bases, with 11 bases between them. DNA of the CDR3: TGTGCCAGCAGTTCAGGGCGAGGGGGCTACACCTTC. This sequence encodes CASSSGRGGYTF.

This chain links TRBV3-1 (or the pseudogene TRBV3-2) with TRBJ1-1; no clear D. The CDR3 contains 14 residues. Trimming pared 0 bases from V and 4 bases from J, leaving 9 bases between. Germline V gives CDR1 LGHDT, CDR2 YNNKEL (reference sequence). The CDR3 spells CASSQERIGTEAFF. The CDR3 bases are TGTGCCAGCAGCCAAGAGAGAATAGGCACTGAAGCTTTCTTT.

This sequence joins TRBV7-9 and TRBJ1-1, with D uncertain. Trimming took 4 bases from V and 11 from J, leaving 14 bases between them. The CDR3 loop spans 12 amino acids. CDR1 and CDR2 (germline): SEHNR, FQNEAQ (reference sequence). CDR3 sequence: CASSSEVRRAFF. As DNA, the CDR3 is TGTGCCAGCAGCTCGGAGGTCCGGCGGGCTTTCTTT.

The CDR3 loop reads CASSVARQGIGEQFF. DNA of the CDR3: TGTGCCAGCAGCGTAGCAAGACAGGGAATAGGTGAGCAGTTCTTC. The rearrangement links TRBV9 to TRBJ2-1, with TRBD1 matching 7 bases. The CDR3 contains 15 residues. CDR1 SGDLS and CDR2 YYNGEE come from the germline V gene. The V and J ends lost 0 bases and 9 bases, in that order; junction bases with no gene match: 9.

The V and J genes are TRBV15 and TRBJ2-2, with 8 bases aligning to TRBD1. This CDR3 has 17 residues. V trimming: 3 bases; J trimming: 1 base; junction bases outside the gene matches: 7. Germline V gives CDR1 LNHNV, CDR2 YYDKDF (reference sequence). CDR3 DNA sequence: TGTGCCACCAGCAGGCCGTCCGGGACAGGGAACACCGGGGAGCTGTTTTTT. This translates into CATSRPSGTGNTGELFF.

The rearrangement links TRBV6-2 or TRBV6-3 to TRBJ2-5; D unresolved. The CDR3 extends over 14 amino acids. Germline V gene data show CDR1 as MNHEY and CDR2 as SVGEGT. The V and J ends lost 6 bases and 0 bases respectively, with 11 bases between them. The CDR3 region is CASSRPGNQETQYF. The CDR3 region has the DNA TGTGCCAGCAGCCGCCCAGGTAACCAAGAGACCCAGTACTTC.

V is TRBV10-3 and J is TRBJ1-2; D call uncertain. Germline-derived CDR1 and CDR2 are ENHRY and SYGVKD. The CDR3 spans 17 residues. The germline V and J ends were trimmed by 3 bases and 4 bases, with 21 bases remaining between them. CDR3: CAISDPGSSMLGYGYTF. CDR3 sequence (DNA): TGTGCCATCAGTGACCCGGGCAGTTCAATGCTAGGCTATGGCTACACCTTC.

In nucleotides, the CDR3 is TGTGCCAGCACCGGGCGAACTAATGAAAAACTGTTTTTT. Its protein product is CASTGRTNEKLFF. The rearrangement uses TRBV6-5 and TRBJ1-4; D unresolved. V lost 7 bases and J 1 base, leaving 7 bases between the germline ends. CDR3 length equals 13 residues. Germline CDR1 is MNHEY and CDR2 is SVGAGI.

This CDR3 is CASTGQELLAKNIQYF. DNA for the CDR3: TGTGCCAGTACCGGACAGGAGCTACTAGCCAAAAACATTCAGTACTTC. V usage is TRBV19 and J usage is TRBJ2-4; 7 nucleotides match TRBD1. The CDR3 consists of 16 residues. Germline V gene sequence: CDR1 LNHDA, CDR2 SQIVND (reference sequence). The V segment lost 7 bases and the J segment 0 bases; nucleotides outside the gene matches: 9.

This chain joins TRBV5-1 and TRBJ2-1; weak D call: TRBD2 (6 bases). CDR1 SGHRS and CDR2 YFSETQ come from the germline V gene. The germline V and J ends were trimmed by 4 bases and 4 bases, with 18 bases remaining between them. The CDR3 has 16 residues. The chain's CDR3 is CASSPWGQGGYNEQFF. Written as DNA, the CDR3 is TGCGCCAGCAGCCCATGGGGCCAGGGAGGTTACAATGAGCAGTTCTTC.

The chain carries TRBV9 and TRBJ2-5; 9 nucleotides align to TRBD1. Germline V gives CDR1 SGDLS, CDR2 YYNGEE. The V segment lost 0 bases and the J segment 1 base; nucleotides outside the gene matches: 13. The CDR3 sequence is 19 residues long. The CDR3 is CASSVGWLGTGLLQETQYF. In nucleotides, the CDR3 is TGTGCCAGCAGCGTAGGGTGGCTGGGGACAGGGCTCCTCCAAGAGACCCAGTACTTC.

This clone appeared a single time. The CDR3 here is CASSPPGQLYTEAFF. The CDR3 nucleotides are TGTGCCAGCAGCCCACCGGGACAGCTTTACACTGAAGCTTTCTTT. The chain is built from TRBV9 and TRBJ1-1, with TRBD1 matching over 7 bases. The length of the CDR3 is 15 residues. V gave up 4 bases and J gave up 3 bases; unmatched junction bases: 9. Germline CDR1 SGDLS, CDR2 YYNGEE.

This clone came up a few times. The chain recombines TRBV5-1 with TRBJ1-2, with TRBD1 matching over 10 bases. V trimming: 4 bases; J trimming: 7 bases; junction bases outside the gene matches: 7. The CDR3 has 14 residues. Germline CDR1 SGHRS, CDR2 YFSETQ. The CDR3 DNA reads TGCGCCAGCAGCCCTGACAGGGGGCGTATTGGCTACACCTTC. Translation: CASSPDRGRIGYTF.

The rearrangement links TRBV24-1 to TRBJ2-7, with D perhaps given as TRBD1 or TRBD2 (6 bases each). This CDR3 comprises 13 residues. Germline lookup yields CDR1 KGHDR and CDR2 SFDVKD. With 7 bases removed from V and 3 bases from J, the gap between germline ends came to 12 bases. Written as DNA, the CDR3 is TGTGCCACCAGCCCCGGGGGCCGCTACGAGCAGTACTTC. Amino acid sequence: CATSPGGRYEQYF.

The sample holds one count of this clone. The chain joins TRBV6-5 to TRBJ1-2, with 12 bases lining up with TRBD1. CDR1 MNHEY and CDR2 SVGAGI come from the germline V gene. The V segment lost 5 bases and the J segment 7 bases; nucleotides outside the gene matches: 8. There are 15 residues in the CDR3. CDR3 DNA: TGTGCCAGCAGTCCCGGGACAGGGGGCAGCGGTGGCTACACCTTC. This sequence encodes CASSPGTGGSGGYTF.

This clone was seen only a few times. CDR3 in amino acids: CASSPGTGGSGEQYF. Here the CDR3 DNA reads TGTGCCAGCTCACCAGGGACGGGGGGATCGGGCGAGCAGTACTTC. This sequence joins TRBV18 and TRBJ2-7, with TRBD2 matching over 7 bases. Per germline, CDR1 KGHSH and CDR2 LQKENI. CDR3 length: 15 residues. The V and J ends lost 2 bases and 6 bases, in that order; junction bases with no gene match: 10.

The V and J genes are TRBV29-1 and TRBJ2-2, with D tentatively TRBD1 (5 bases). The V gene's germline CDR1 is SQVTM and CDR2 ANQGSEA. V lost 0 bases, J lost 4 bases, and 12 bases lay in between. The CDR3 length is 15 residues. The CDR3 spells CSVEEAGRGTGELFF. DNA of the CDR3: TGCAGCGTTGAAGAAGCAGGGCGCGGCACCGGGGAGCTGTTTTTT.

The chain is built from TRBV7-9 and TRBJ1-5; 8 bases align to TRBD1. Germline V gene sequence: CDR1 SEHNR, CDR2 FQNEAQ (reference sequence). The CDR3 has 16 amino acids. J lost 6 bases, V lost 3 bases, and 10 bases had no gene match. This CDR3 reads CASSLVTGGVGQPQHF. The CDR3 DNA follows: TGTGCCAGCAGCTTGGTAACAGGGGGGGTCGGTCAGCCCCAGCATTTT.